The 5 T cell receptor beta chains in this list originate from one sample, sequenced in a study of shared clonotypes between healthy human individuals. Produced via immunoSEQ multiplex PCR; TCRdb's table is partial and in-frame only. The table has some 490,000 clones, about 72% seen once. Sequences were obtained from PBMCs. The receptors derive from a woman in her forties in good health. Some clones in this sample may be carry-over from other donors' samples.

This clone was observed many times. Distinct nucleotide sequences in the sample also encode this CDR3. This chain joins TRBV30 and TRBJ1-5, with TRBD1 matching over 9 bases. The germline CDR1 and CDR2 sequences are GTSNPN and SVGIG (reference sequence). The CDR3 runs to 13 residues. V lost 5 bases, J lost 4 bases, and 3 bases stayed unmatched. In DNA form, the CDR3 reads TGTGCCTGGTCCGGGACAGGGAATCAGCCCCAGCATTTT. It yields the protein CAWSGTGNQPQHF.

This clone was counted a few times. V gene TRBV18 combines with J gene TRBJ2-1, with D possibly being TRBD1 or TRBD2 (5 bases each). The CDR3 runs 12 residues. Germline assignment: CDR1 KGHSH and CDR2 LQKENI. V dropped 2 bases and J dropped 10 bases, with 9 bases sitting between them. The CDR3 protein is CASSPVGREQFF. CDR3 bases: TGTGCCAGCTCACCAGTGGGACGGGAGCAGTTCTTC.

The gene calls are TRBV7-2 and TRBJ1-5, with D uncertain. With 2 bases removed from V and 7 bases from J, the gap between germline ends came to 12 bases. This CDR3 spans 14 amino acids. Germline loops: CDR1 SGHTA, CDR2 FQGNSA. As DNA, the CDR3 is TGTGCCAGCAGCTTATGGAGTACTGGGCAGCCCCAGCATTTT. Its translation: CASSLWSTGQPQHF.

The chain carries TRBV19 and TRBJ1-5, with D unclear. The germline CDR1 and CDR2 sequences are LNHDA and SQIVND (reference sequence). The CDR3 contains 17 residues. Trimming removed 4 bases at V and 1 base at J, with 17 bases between. CDR3 bases: TGTGCCAGTAGTAGATTGGACGCCCAAGGGAGCAATCAGCCCCAGCATTTT. It specifies CASSRLDAQGSNQPQHF.

This clone was recorded many times. The chain recombines TRBV29-1 with TRBJ2-2; 11 bases match TRBD1. There are 14 residues in the CDR3. Germline loops: CDR1 SQVTM, CDR2 ANQGSEA. V lost 6 bases and J lost 1; bases outside the gene matches: 1. CDR3 nucleotides: TGCAGCGTCGGGACAGGGGGGAACACCGGGGAGCTGTTTTTT. Translation gives CSVGTGGNTGELFF.